This TCR beta chain was observed in a study of T cells expressing NK-cell markers. Regarding the study as a whole: The study left the HCMV specificity of expanded NKG2C+ T cell clones unresolved.

Concerning this clonotype itself: No antigen is known for it.

The CDR3 extends over 15 amino acids. Per germline, CDR1 SGHRS and CDR2 YFSETQ. Reprocessing the 5' RACE reads, TCRdb reports a single entry for every CDR3 protein and omits DNA. The listing records fewer than 300,000 distinct CDR3 sequences. The sample taken for sequencing was blood T cells: a sorted CD56 or NKG2C T cell subset, CD4+ or CD8+ T cells, or bulk PBMC T cells (not recorded which). The receptor was derived from a woman aged 18 to 75 in good health. The chain recombines TRBV5-1 with TRBJ2-3; the TCRdb call, TRBD1, lacks DNA for checking. The CDR3 sequence: CASSRTGDQADTQYF.